This T cell receptor beta chain is drawn from a study of cytomegalovirus exposure and HLA in healthy donors. The PCR ran on 60 Vbeta and 13 Jbeta primers. Here immunoSEQ multiplex PCR was the method, and the copy in TCRdb shows in-frame clones only, minus some. The sample yields 99,000 or so clones, roughly 15% seen once. The J segment lost 6 bases and the V segment lost 3 bases, leaving 7 bases of the junction unmatched. There are 15 residues in the CDR3. Looked up from germline, CDR1 is KGHSH and CDR2 is LQKENI. The chain links TRBV18 to TRBJ1-2; TRBD1 aligns across 10 bases. The sequence came from a female donor in good health and CMV-seronegative. Source material: PBMCs. The CDR3 bases are TGTGCCAGCTCACCTCCGGGACAGGGGAAGGATGGCTACACCTTC. It translates to CASSPPGQGKDGYTF.